These 16 T cell receptor beta chains were all obtained from the same sample, sequenced in a study of T cell repertoires in cytomegalovirus infection. TCRdb processed the reads anew with MiXCR; each CDR3 protein has one entry. The table has some 900,000 distinct CDR3 sequences, approximately 32% seen once; the top ten hold roughly an eighth. Their target antigens are unknown. The sequences come from cultured CD8+ T cells from PBMCs, collected from culture after CMV antigen stimulation. The receptor source for this set is a human donor in good health (CMV status not recorded). Some clones in this sample may be carry-over from other donors' samples.

The chain carries TRBV6-2 or TRBV6-3 and TRBJ2-7; D not certain. Germline assignment: CDR1 MNHEY and CDR2 SVGEGT. There are 11 residues in the CDR3. The CDR3: CASSYGYGQYV. CDR3 DNA sequence: TGTGCCAGCAGTTATGGCTACGGGCAGTACGTC.

A few counts support this clonotype. The chain couples TRBV9 to TRBJ2-7, with 8 bases that match TRBD1. The J segment lost 0 bases and the V segment lost 1 base, leaving 3 bases of the junction unmatched. Germline values: CDR1 SGDLS, CDR2 YYNGEE. This CDR3 has 15 amino acids. CDR3 in DNA: TGTGCCAGCAGCGTACAGGGGGCCAACTCCTACGAGCAGTACTTC. This translates into CASSVQGANSYEQYF.

The chain couples TRBV11-2 to TRBJ2-5; possibly TRBD1 or TRBD2 for D (5 bases each). Looked up from germline, CDR1 is SGHAT and CDR2 is FQNNGV. The V and J ends lost 3 bases and 5 bases respectively, with 19 bases between them. This CDR3 spans 16 amino acids. The CDR3 DNA follows: TGTGCCAGCAGCTTCCAGACCGGGACCCAGTGGGAGACCCAGTACTTC. Translating it yields CASSFQTGTQWETQYF.

The V call is TRBV5-5, the J call TRBJ1-5; TRBD1 aligns across 8 bases. Germline CDR1 is SGHKS and CDR2 is YYEKEE (reference sequence). The trim removed 4 bases at V and 7 bases at J, leaving 13 bases unmatched. The CDR3 is 16 amino acids. The CDR3 is CASSKWAGGGRQPQHF. The CDR3 nucleotides are TGTGCCAGCAGCAAGTGGGCAGGGGGCGGAAGACAGCCCCAGCATTTT.

This clonotype was counted between two and nine times. V usage is TRBV7-2 and J usage is TRBJ2-5; D is ambiguous. The length of the CDR3 is 15 residues. The germline V gene has CDR1 SGHTA and CDR2 FQGNSA. Trimming removed 5 bases from V and 5 bases from J, with 18 bases in between. The CDR3 here is CASSKLDHLGETQYF. Written as DNA, the CDR3 is TGTGCCAGCAGCAAGTTAGACCACTTGGGGGAGACCCAGTACTTC.

There are a few counts of this clonotype. This chain joins TRBV7-2 and TRBJ1-1; D call uncertain. Trimming removed 7 bases at V and 3 bases at J, with 12 bases between. The CDR3 sequence is 13 residues long. Germline CDR1 SGHTA, CDR2 FQGNSA. CDR3 coding DNA: TGTGCCAGCAATCCTGGCGGGCACACTGAAGCTTTCTTT. Encoded protein: CASNPGGHTEAFF. Variable domain in full (rest from reference TRBV7-2 and TRBJ1-1): GAGVSQSPSNKVTEKGKDVELRCDPISGHTALYWYRQSLGQGLEFLIYFQGNSAPDKSGLPSDRFSAERTGGSVSTLTIQRTQQEDSAVYLCASNPGGHTEAFFGQGTRLTVV.

This clonotype has only a few counts. This rearrangement joins TRBV19 to TRBJ1-6; D not resolved. CDR1 is LNHDA, CDR2 SQIVND, per germline (reference sequence). V was cut by 6 bases and J by 0 bases, with 9 bases left in between. This CDR3 has 15 amino acids. CDR3 protein: CASRSESSYNSPLHF. The CDR3 DNA sequence: TGTGCCAGTAGGAGCGAGAGCTCCTATAATTCACCCCTCCACTTT.

This clonotype was counted a few times. J is TRBJ2-1 and V is TRBV6-5, with TRBD2 matching over 10 bases. Germline assignment: CDR1 MNHEY and CDR2 SVGAGI. V gave up 6 bases and J gave up 10 bases; unmatched junction bases: 3. The CDR3 sequence is 12 residues long. The CDR3 is CASSPTSGEQFF. The CDR3 DNA reads TGTGCCAGCAGCCCGACTAGCGGGGAGCAGTTCTTC.

V is TRBV12-3 or TRBV12-4 and J is TRBJ1-2, with D unclear. The V gene lost 10 bases and the J gene lost 4 bases, with 7 bases spanning the gap. CDR3 size: 10 residues. CDR3 in DNA: TGTGCCACCAGGACCTATGGCTACACCTTC. The encoded protein is CATRTYGYTF.

This clonotype was detected only a few times. The chain employs TRBV2 and TRBJ2-5; 14 positions agree with TRBD2. J lost 5 bases, V lost 4 bases, and 12 bases had no gene match. CDR1 SNHLY and CDR2 FYNNEI come from the germline V gene. This CDR3 has 18 residues. The CDR3 reads CASSGSGLAGGGGETQYF. The DNA for the CDR3 is TGTGCCAGCAGTGGGTCTGGACTAGCGGGGGGCGGTGGGGAGACCCAGTACTTC.

This clonotype was found a few times. The V call is TRBV4-1, the J call TRBJ2-1; D assignment may be TRBD1 or TRBD2 (5 bases each). CDR3 length: 16 amino acids. Trimming shortened V by 0 bases and J by 0 bases, and 9 bases separated the two germline ends. The germline gives CDR1 MGHRA, CDR2 YSYEKL. The chain's CDR3 is CASSQEGDSSYNEQFF. The DNA of the CDR3 is TGCGCCAGCAGCCAAGAGGGGGATAGCTCCTACAATGAGCAGTTCTTC.

The chain carries TRBV12-3 or TRBV12-4 and TRBJ1-1; tentatively, D is TRBD1 (6 bases). Trimming removed 6 bases at V and 5 bases at J, with 16 bases between. This CDR3 has 14 residues. This chain's CDR3 is CASRSGGPGTEAFF. For the CDR3, the DNA is TGTGCCAGCAGATCGGGGGGCCCGGGGACTGAAGCTTTCTTT.

This clonotype was seen a few times. The chain is built from TRBV19 and TRBJ2-1; TRBD1 matches at 7 bases. The germline V gene encodes CDR1 LNHDA and CDR2 SQIVND (reference sequence). V lost 3 bases and J lost 0; bases outside the gene matches: 5. The CDR3 extends over 16 amino acids. The CDR3 sequence is CASSMGQSYSYNEQFF. In DNA form, the CDR3 reads TGTGCCAGTAGTATGGGACAGTCTTACTCCTACAATGAGCAGTTCTTC.

This clonotype was seen only a few times. The CDR3 bases are TGTGCCATCAGTGATCCGGAGGAGCAGTACTTC. Protein: CAISDPEEQYF. This chain joins TRBV10-3 and TRBJ2-7; D is unclear. The V gene's germline CDR1 is ENHRY and CDR2 SYGVKD. The V end was cut by 3 bases, the J end by 7 bases, with 7 bases between. The CDR3 has 11 residues.

V gene TRBV19 combines with J gene TRBJ1-2, with a tentative D call TRBD1 (5 bases). Germline-derived CDR1 and CDR2 are LNHDA and SQIVND (reference sequence). V was cut by 3 bases and J by 3 bases, with 11 bases left in between. The CDR3 spans 14 residues. This chain's CDR3 is CASSIQGRDYGYTF. The CDR3 DNA follows: TGTGCCAGTAGTATCCAGGGAAGGGACTATGGCTACACCTTC.

There are a few counts of this clonotype. The rearrangement uses TRBV7-6 and TRBJ2-1; 8 bases are shared with TRBD2. The CDR3 sequence is 18 residues long. Germline V gene lookup returns CDR1 SGHVS and CDR2 FNYEAQ. The V segment lost 3 bases and the J segment 5 bases; nucleotides outside the gene matches: 15. In DNA, the CDR3 is TGTGCCAGCAGCTTTAGTCCGGCGGGACTAGACTTCAACAATGAGCAGTTCTTC. As protein: CASSFSPAGLDFNNEQFF.